These T cell receptor beta chains were read from a single sample in a study of blood T cells in healthy people across ages. TCRdb analysed the 5' RACE reads with MiXCR anew, one entry per CDR3 protein. The sample includes 550,000 to 600,000 distinct CDR3 sequences, under 55% of them seen just once. The sample taken for sequencing was blood. These receptors were obtained from an elderly man in good health. Each CDR3 is given with its conserved first and last residue. A D gene is named only where the DNA matches it firmly. The listing skips clone size in some rows; elsewhere it reads once, few, many or a size class.

NA,TRBV11-1,TRBJ2-7,TRBD1,CASSLASGQGRYEQYF,TGTGCCAGCAGCTTAGCATCGGGACAGGGTCGTTACGAGCAGTACTTC
many,TRBV27,TRBJ2-1,TRBD2,CASSWGLAGQYNEQFF,TGTGCCAGCAGTTGGGGACTAGCGGGGCAGTACAATGAGCAGTTCTTC
once,TRBV9,TRBJ1-1,NA,CASSAQGRRTEAFF,TGTGCCAGCAGCGCGCAGGGGAGGAGAACTGAAGCTTTCTTT
few,TRBV10-3,TRBJ1-5,NA,CAISGRDYSNQPQHF,TGTGCCATCAGTGGTCGGGACTATAGCAATCAGCCCCAGCATTTT
NA,TRBV29-1,TRBJ1-1,NA,CSVERGSTEAFF,TGCAGCGTTGAAAGGGGGTCCACTGAAGCTTTCTTT
few,TRBV7-2,TRBJ2-7,TRBD1,CASSSETGVPYEQYF,TGTGCCAGCAGCTCCGAAACAGGGGTCCCCTACGAGCAGTACTTC
many,TRBV6-5,TRBJ2-1,TRBD1,CASSNRDRGNEQFF,TGTGCCAGCAGTAACCGGGACAGGGGAAATGAGCAGTTCTTC
few,TRBV7-9,TRBJ1-6,NA,CASREGLANSPLHF,TGTGCCAGCAGGGAGGGACTGGCGAATTCACCCCTCCACTTT
NA,TRBV20-1,TRBJ2-3,TRBD2,CSASQLAGGVGTDTQYF,TGCAGTGCTAGCCAACTAGCGGGAGGGGTGGGTACAGATACGCAGTATTTT
few,TRBV6-2/TRBV6-3,TRBJ2-1,TRBD2,CASSRKLAGSYNEQFF,TGTGCCAGCAGCCGGAAGCTAGCGGGATCCTACAATGAGCAGTTCTTC
few,TRBV29-1,TRBJ2-7,NA,CSVQRVGYEQYF,TGCAGCGTCCAACGGGTCGGGTACGAGCAGTACTTC
NA,TRBV29-1,TRBJ1-1,TRBD1,CSVEGTGQAEAFF,TGCAGCGTTGAAGGGACAGGACAGGCTGAAGCTTTCTTT
few,TRBV20-1,TRBJ2-1,NA,CSATGTSHNEQFF,TGCAGTGCTACCGGTACTAGCCACAATGAGCAGTTCTTC
NA,TRBV5-1,TRBJ1-5,NA,CASIPLAGGSNQPQHF,TGCGCCAGCATCCCTCTTGCCGGGGGTTCCAATCAGCCCCAGCATTTT
NA,TRBV15,TRBJ2-1,NA,CATSRDLEGNEQFF,TGTGCCACCAGCAGAGATTTAGAGGGGAATGAGCAGTTCTTC
few,TRBV24-1,TRBJ2-5,NA,CATSDAGIGETQYF,TGTGCCACCAGTGATGCCGGGATAGGAGAGACCCAGTACTTC
NA,TRBV12-3/TRBV12-4,TRBJ1-1,NA,CASSWWGANTEAFF,TGTGCCAGCAGCTGGTGGGGGGCGAACACTGAAGCTTTCTTT
few,TRBV7-6,TRBJ2-1,TRBD1,CASSIRDRNNEQFF,TGTGCCAGCAGCATCCGGGACAGAAACAATGAGCAGTTCTTC
NA,TRBV9,TRBJ2-5,NA,CASNPVGGQETQYF,TGTGCCAGTAATCCTGTAGGGGGTCAAGAGACCCAGTACTTC
NA,TRBV29-1,TRBJ2-7,TRBD1,CSVAQTGTYEQYF,TGCAGCGTAGCTCAGACAGGGACCTACGAGCAGTACTTC
many,TRBV7-2,TRBJ2-1,TRBD2,CASSSGTSNEQFF,TGTGCCAGCAGCTCAGGGACTAGCAATGAGCAGTTCTTC
NA,TRBV6-2/TRBV6-3,TRBJ2-1,TRBD1,CATDRAAYNEQFF,TGTGCCACCGACAGGGCGGCCTACAATGAGCAGTTCTTC
NA,TRBV25-1,TRBJ1-6,TRBD1,CVSSIQGAPYNSPLHF,TGTGTCAGCAGTATACAGGGGGCGCCCTATAATTCACCCCTCCACTTT
NA,TRBV6-6,TRBJ1-2,TRBD1,CASSYSSQGARGYTF,TGTGCCAGCAGTTACTCGTCCCAGGGGGCGCGCGGCTACACCTTC
NA,TRBV20-1,TRBJ1-1,NA,CSARNRANTEAFF,TGCAGTGCTAGGAATCGGGCAAACACTGAAGCTTTCTTT
NA,TRBV12-3/TRBV12-4,TRBJ2-3,TRBD2,CASSPNPRQRGWADTQYF,TGTGCCAGCAGTCCGAACCCACGGCAGCGGGGGTGGGCAGATACGCAGTATTTT
NA,TRBV4-1,TRBJ1-2,NA,CASSQDLDYGYTF,TGCGCCAGCAGCCAGGACCTGGACTATGGCTACACCTTC
NA,TRBV7-9,TRBJ1-1,TRBD1,CASSPWTGGNTEAFF,TGTGCCAGCAGTCCTTGGACAGGGGGGAACACTGAAGCTTTCTTT
NA,TRBV12-3/TRBV12-4,TRBJ1-1,TRBD1,CASRSQGMNTEAFF,TGTGCCAGCAGATCACAGGGGATGAACACTGAAGCTTTCTTT
NA,TRBV12-5,TRBJ1-5,NA,CASGIGKNQPQHF,TGTGCTAGTGGCATAGGGAAGAATCAGCCCCAGCATTTT
NA,TRBV6-2/TRBV6-3,TRBJ2-1,NA,CASSYASDNEQFF,TGTGCCAGCAGTTACGCGTCTGACAATGAGCAGTTCTTC
many,TRBV6-5,TRBJ1-2,NA,CASSQRAGVGYTF,TGTGCCAGCAGCCAACGGGCAGGGGTAGGCTACACCTTC
NA,TRBV29-1,TRBJ1-2,NA,CSVEERGPGGYTF,TGCAGCGTTGAAGAGAGGGGACCGGGGGGCTACACCTTC
NA,TRBV7-2,TRBJ1-1,NA,CASSFTGFAEAFF,TGTGCCAGCAGCTTTACAGGGTTCGCTGAAGCTTTCTTT
NA,TRBV13,TRBJ2-7,NA,CASSGEASRPYEQYF,TGTGCCAGCAGCGGCGAGGCAAGCAGACCCTACGAGCAGTACTTC
few,TRBV12-3/TRBV12-4,TRBJ2-1,NA,CASSLANPRAAEQFF,TGTGCCAGCAGTTTAGCCAACCCGAGGGCCGCCGAGCAGTTCTTC
few,TRBV27,TRBJ2-1,NA,CASSISLRRNNEQFF,TGTGCCAGCAGTATCAGCCTGCGCCGAAACAATGAGCAGTTCTTC
NA,TRBV9,TRBJ2-3,TRBD1,CASSVGTGLDTQYF,TGTGCCAGCAGCGTAGGGACAGGGTTAGATACGCAGTATTTT
NA,TRBV12-5,TRBJ1-1,NA,CASGGEQRNTEAFF,TGTGCTAGTGGTGGGGAACAAAGGAACACTGAAGCTTTCTTT
NA,TRBV20-1,TRBJ2-1,TRBD2,CSARAREGLNEQFF,TGCAGTGCTAGAGCGCGGGAGGGCCTCAATGAGCAGTTCTTC